A selection of T cell receptor beta chains follows, all from one sample in a study of cytomegalovirus exposure and HLA in healthy donors. TCRdb's table, derived via immunoSEQ multiplex PCR, lists solely in-frame clones and lacks some. Of roughly 110,000 clones in the sample, around 66% were seen once. The sample taken for sequencing was PBMCs. Source of these receptors: a young man in good health and CMV-seropositive. The CDR3 runs from the conserved cysteine through the conserved F or W. The D gene is left open where the match is weak. A clone size is listed for some rows: how often the clone was seen (once, few, many), or a class if it is expanded.

j_call v_call d_call clone_size cdr3_aa cdr3_nt
TRBJ2-5 TRBV14 TRBD2 . CASSQGTLAGGETQYF TGTGCCAGCAGCCAAGGGACGCTCGCGGGGGGGGAGACCCAGTACTTC
TRBJ2-3 TRBV4-2 . . CASSQDQGGGTDTQYF TGTGCCAGCAGCCAAGATCAAGGGGGGGGAACAGATACGCAGTATTTT
TRBJ1-6 TRBV6-1 . . CASSEATVGVYNSPLHF TGTGCCAGCAGTGAAGCGACGGTGGGAGTTTATAATTCACCCCTCCACTTT
TRBJ2-1 TRBV28 TRBD1 . CASEGQGSPNEQFF TGTGCCAGCGAGGGACAGGGGTCCCCCAATGAGCAGTTCTTC
TRBJ1-2 TRBV15 TRBD1 once CATSRGDRARDGYTF TGTGCCACCAGCAGGGGGGACAGGGCCCGGGATGGCTACACCTTC
TRBJ2-5 TRBV2 TRBD1 . CASSDIFGTGGFRETQYF TGTGCCAGCAGTGATATCTTTGGGACAGGGGGTTTTCGAGAGACCCAGTACTTC
TRBJ1-5 TRBV4-2 . . CASSLTRDTTPQPQHF TGTGCCAGCAGCCTGACCCGGGACACCACTCCCCAGCCCCAGCATTTT
TRBJ2-5 TRBV6-5 . few CASTGRETQYF TGTGCCAGCACGGGTAGGGAGACCCAGTACTTC
TRBJ1-5 TRBV19 TRBD1 . CASCRDSLYQPQHF TGTGCCAGTTGCCGGGACAGCCTCTATCAGCCCCAGCATTTT
TRBJ2-1 TRBV4-2 . once CASSLRRGGSYNEQFF TGTGCCAGCAGCCTTAGAAGGGGGGGCTCCTACAATGAGCAGTTCTTC
TRBJ2-5 TRBV7-7 TRBD1 . CASSLGQGAQETQYF TGTGCCAGCAGCTTGGGACAGGGGGCCCAAGAGACCCAGTACTTC
TRBJ1-5 TRBV13 . . CASRPPWGQPQHF TGTGCCAGCAGACCCCCTTGGGGCCAGCCCCAGCATTTT
TRBJ2-7 TRBV5-1 TRBD1 few CASSSSEPGQGGEQYF TGCGCCAGCAGCTCGAGCGAACCGGGACAGGGGGGCGAGCAGTACTTC
TRBJ1-1 TRBV6-5 . . CASRRSDTEAFF TGTGCCAGCCGCCGTAGTGACACTGAAGCTTTCTTT
TRBJ1-2 TRBV5-1 TRBD1 . CASSLGQGCGYTF TGCGCCAGCAGCTTGGGACAGGGTTGTGGCTACACCTTC
TRBJ1-2 TRBV7-9 . few CASSDHQGLRWYGYTF TGTGCCAGCAGCGATCACCAGGGGCTCCGGTGGTATGGCTACACCTTC
TRBJ1-6 TRBV19 . few CASSILGGNSPLHF TGTGCCAGTAGTATACTAGGAGGTAATTCACCCCTCCACTTT
TRBJ1-1 TRBV5-4 . . CASSPVLGADDTEAFF TGTGCCAGCAGCCCCGTTTTAGGGGCAGACGACACTGAAGCTTTCTTT
TRBJ1-1 TRBV5-8 TRBD1 few CASSLPGQLSEAFF TGTGCCAGCAGCTTGCCGGGACAGCTCTCTGAAGCTTTCTTT
TRBJ1-6 TRBV25-1 TRBD1 once CASSDRDRGLFSPLHF TGTGCCAGCAGTGACAGGGACAGGGGGCTGTTTTCACCCCTCCACTTT
TRBJ1-1 TRBV4-1 . . CASSQDESRLLNTEAFF TGCGCCAGCAGCCAAGACGAGTCCAGACTCCTCAACACTGAAGCTTTCTTT
TRBJ2-5 TRBV6-1 . . CASSEYETQYF TGTGCCAGCAGTGAATATGAGACCCAGTACTTC
TRBJ1-4 TRBV4-1 . . CASSSANTGGEKLFF TGCGCCAGCAGCTCAGCCAACACAGGCGGTGAAAAACTGTTTTTT
TRBJ1-6 TRBV18 TRBD1 . CASSLNRGADLQGSPLHF TGTGCCAGCTCACTGAACAGGGGAGCCGATCTTCAGGGTTCACCCCTCCACTTT
TRBJ2-3 TRBV4-1 TRBD2 . CASSPQILAGADTQYF TGCGCCAGCAGCCCCCAGATACTAGCGGGTGCAGATACGCAGTATTTT
TRBJ1-1 TRBV27 . few CASSSSGVTEAFF TGTGCCAGCAGTAGTTCAGGGGTCACTGAAGCTTTCTTT
TRBJ2-2 TRBV28 . once CASSPDSGIFSTGELFF TGTGCCAGCAGTCCCGACAGTGGGATTTTTAGCACCGGGGAGCTGTTTTTT
TRBJ2-1 TRBV2 TRBD2 . CASRRGGSSYNEQFF TGTGCCAGCAGGCGCGGGGGTAGCTCCTACAATGAGCAGTTCTTC